What follows are 11 T cell receptor beta chains derived from one specimen sequenced in a study of early T cells in non-severe SARS-CoV-2 infection. TCRdb reanalysed the 5' RACE reads using MiXCR and keeps one entry per CDR3 protein. The data contain over 50,000 distinct CDR3 sequences, 11% of them seen just once; the ten biggest clones take up roughly 1.7%. Specimen: whole blood. All receptors derive from an adult who was a healthcare worker with PCR-confirmed SARS-CoV-2 infection or an uninfected control (not recorded which).

The table lists this clonotype with a few counts. The chain has TRBV7-9 and TRBJ1-1; maybe TRBD1 (5 bases). The CDR3 runs 14 residues. V gave up 2 bases and J gave up 1 base, with 8 bases separating them. Germline-derived CDR1 and CDR2 are SEHNR and FQNEAQ (reference sequence). The CDR3: CASSLNGGNTEAFF. The DNA for the CDR3 is TGTGCCAGCAGCTTAAATGGGGGGAACACTGAAGCTTTCTTT. Variable domain in full (rest from reference TRBV7-9 and TRBJ1-1): DTGVSQNPRHKITKRGQNVTFRCDPISEHNRLYWYRQTLGQGPEFLTYFQNEAQLEKSRLLSDRFSAERPKGSFSTLEIQRTEQGDSAMYLCASSLNGGNTEAFFGQGTRLTVV.

The CDR3 spells CASSGFWRGENNEQFF. In DNA, the CDR3 is TGTGCCAGCAGCGGGTTTTGGCGGGGGGAAAATAATGAGCAGTTCTTC. The chain employs TRBV9 and TRBJ2-1; 8 nucleotides align to TRBD2. The CDR3 runs to 16 residues. CDR1 is SGDLS, CDR2 YYNGEE, per germline. J lost 7 bases, V lost 3 bases, and 12 bases had no gene match.

Ten or more counts support this clonotype. The chain employs TRBV4-2 and TRBJ2-2, with 12 positions matching TRBD1. V lost 4 bases to trimming and J lost 7 bases; unmatched junction nucleotides: 13. CDR1 is LGHNA, CDR2 YNFKEQ, per germline. CDR3 length: 18 amino acids. The CDR3, as DNA: TGTGCCAGCAGCCTTAAAGGGAGGGACAGGGGGCTTCACGGGGAGCTGTTTTTT. Translation: CASSLKGRDRGLHGELFF.

This clonotype was observed many times. A junction boundary mismatches the germline segment, possibly from a read error. This chain uses TRBV7-7 with TRBJ2-1; 10 bases map to TRBD2. The CDR3 has 14 amino acids. Germline loops: CDR1 SSHAT, CDR2 FNYEAQ (reference sequence). This CDR3 is CASSLVAGGNEQFF. As DNA, the CDR3 is TGTGCTAGCAGCTTAGTAGCGGGGGGCAATGAGCAGTTCTTC.

This clonotype was seen only a few times. V gene TRBV5-1 combines with J gene TRBJ2-2; possibly TRBD2 for D (6 bases). V was shortened by 0 bases and J by 6 bases, with 12 bases between the two germline ends. Germline-derived CDR1 and CDR2 are SGHRS and YFSETQ. The CDR3 totals 15 residues. The CDR3 region is CASSLGPGSAGELFF. Written as DNA, the CDR3 is TGCGCCAGCAGCTTGGGCCCCGGGAGCGCCGGGGAGCTGTTTTTT.

At least ten counts were recorded for this clonotype. The rearrangement joins TRBV7-9 to TRBJ1-4, with D unclear. The germline V gene has CDR1 SEHNR and CDR2 FQNEAQ (reference sequence). The V end was cut by 4 bases, the J end by 0 bases, with 9 bases between. This CDR3 has 15 residues. CDR3 sequence: CASSSIDATNEKLFF. The CDR3, as DNA: TGTGCCAGCAGCTCGATCGATGCAACTAATGAAAAACTGTTTTTT.

This clonotype has a count of ten or more. The chain has TRBV10-1 and TRBJ2-3, with 10 bases aligning to TRBD1. V trimming: 5 bases; J trimming: 2 bases; junction bases outside the gene matches: 7. Per the germline V gene, CDR1 is WNHNN and CDR2 is SYGVQD (reference sequence). The length of the CDR3 is 16 residues. As DNA, the CDR3 is TGCGCCAGCAGTCCCGTCGGGACAGGGGCCACAGATACGCAGTATTTT. Translation: CASSPVGTGATDTQYF.

This clonotype was observed many times. V and J are TRBV29-1 and TRBJ1-1; tentative D call: TRBD1 (5 bases). This CDR3 comprises 12 residues. V gave up 7 bases and J gave up 1 base, with 10 bases separating them. Germline V gene sequence: CDR1 SQVTM, CDR2 ANQGSEA. CDR3 nucleotide sequence: TGCAGCGCGGGGGTTGGGAACACTGAAGCTTTCTTT. Translated, it gives CSAGVGNTEAFF.

As concerns this clonotype: Sequence at one end of the junction differs from germline and may be a read error. V gene TRBV9 combines with J gene TRBJ2-5; the match to TRBD2 covers 7 bases. CDR3 size: 14 residues. Germline CDR1 reads SGDLS; CDR2 reads YYNGEE. In DNA form, the CDR3 reads TGTACCAGCAGCGTCGGGACTAACCAAGAGACCCAGTACTTC. Amino acids: CTSSVGTNQETQYF.

This clonotype was observed at least ten times. The V gene is TRBV4-2, the J gene TRBJ2-1; TRBD2 aligns across 10 bases. After removal of 0 bases from V and 3 bases from J, the junction contained 8 bases not matched to a gene. The length of the CDR3 is 18 residues. Germline V CDR1 and CDR2: LGHNA, YNFKEQ. The CDR3 loop reads CASSQEQRGGPSYNEQFF. In nucleotides, the CDR3 is TGTGCCAGCAGCCAAGAACAGCGGGGGGGCCCGAGCTACAATGAGCAGTTCTTC.

The V gene is TRBV9, the J gene TRBJ2-7; 7 positions agree with TRBD1. The CDR3 runs 14 residues. The V and J ends lost 0 bases and 4 bases, in that order; junction bases with no gene match: 4. Per the germline V gene, CDR1 is SGDLS and CDR2 is YYNGEE. CDR3 in amino acids: CASSVDDRDYEQYF. The DNA of the CDR3 is TGTGCCAGCAGCGTAGACGACAGGGATTACGAGCAGTACTTC.